A selection of T cell receptor beta chains follows, all from one sample in a study of blood T cell repertoires in COVID-19. Generated by immunoSEQ multiplex PCR, the TCRdb table keeps only in-frame clones and is missing some. In the table there are around 95,000 clones, around four fifths of which are singletons. The sequencing input was peripheral blood. These receptors were taken from a man in his 70s with active or convalescent COVID-19. Each CDR3 is given with its conserved first and last residue. Each record gives: clone size, J gene, V gene, D gene, CDR3 DNA, CDR3 protein. D genes are given only for firm matches. Not every row has a clone size; where given, it reads once, few, many or a size class.

NA | TRBJ2-7 | TRBV4-3 | NA | TGCGCCAGCAGCCAACTACCGGGAGCTTCCTACGAGCAGTACTTC | CASSQLPGASYEQYF
many | TRBJ1-6 | TRBV28 | NA | TGTGCCAGCAGTTTAGATACAGAAGCACCCCTCCACTTT | CASSLDTEAPLHF
NA | TRBJ2-1 | TRBV5-6 | TRBD1 | TGTGCCAGCAGCCCCTGGACAGGTTCCTACAATGAGCAGTTCTTC | CASSPWTGSYNEQFF
NA | TRBJ1-5 | TRBV24-1 | NA | TGTGCCACCAGTGATAACAGGTACCAGCCCCAGCATTTT | CATSDNRYQPQHF
NA | TRBJ2-2 | TRBV6-2/TRBV6-3 | TRBD2 | TGTGCCAGCAGTCCCGGACTAGCGGCCAACACCGGGGAGCTGTTTTTT | CASSPGLAANTGELFF
NA | TRBJ1-3 | TRBV7-6 | TRBD1 | TGTGCCAGCAGCCTGGGACAGCAAGCTGGAAACACCATATATTTT | CASSLGQQAGNTIYF
NA | TRBJ1-5 | TRBV6-5 | NA | TGTGCCAGCAGCACAACTCAGGGGCCCCAGCATTTT | CASSTTQGPQHF
NA | TRBJ1-1 | TRBV2 | TRBD1 | TGTGCCAGCAGTGCCGGGACAGGGAGGGAGGCTTTCTTT | CASSAGTGREAFF
NA | TRBJ2-7 | TRBV7-9 | TRBD2 | TGTGCCAGCAGCCCCCTCCTAGCGGGGTCCTACGAGCAGTACTTC | CASSPLLAGSYEQYF
NA | TRBJ2-2 | TRBV5-6 | NA | TGTGCCAGCAGCTTGGTAGGGGGCACCGGGGAGCTGTTTTTT | CASSLVGGTGELFF
NA | TRBJ1-1 | TRBV4-3 | NA | TGCGCCAGCAGCGGGACCCGCGAGGGACAGAACACTGAAGCTTTCTTT | CASSGTREGQNTEAFF
NA | TRBJ2-7 | TRBV7-2 | TRBD1 | TGTGCCAGCAGCTCCGACAGGGTGCAGTACTTC | CASSSDRVQYF
NA | TRBJ2-5 | TRBV7-8 | NA | TGTGCCAGCAGCTTATGGTTAGCGGTAGAGACCCAGTACTTC | CASSLWLAVETQYF
NA | TRBJ1-5 | TRBV7-8 | NA | TGTGCCAGCAGCTTAAGCAGGGGAAATCAGCCCCAGCATTTT | CASSLSRGNQPQHF
NA | TRBJ2-1 | TRBV27 | NA | TGTGCCAGCAGTTGGCGACGGGGGGAGCAGTTCTTC | CASSWRRGEQFF
few | TRBJ2-7 | TRBV4-3 | TRBD2 | TGCGCCAGCAGCCAAGGGACTAGCGGCTACGAGCAGTACTTC | CASSQGTSGYEQYF
NA | TRBJ2-7 | TRBV6-2/TRBV6-3 | NA | TGTGCCAGCAGCTCCGGTGGATGGCTCAGGTACGAGCAGTACTTC | CASSSGGWLRYEQYF
NA | TRBJ1-3 | TRBV9 | NA | TGTGCCAGCAGCGTAGTAGGGGGCTCTGGAAACACCATATATTTT | CASSVVGGSGNTIYF
NA | TRBJ2-1 | TRBV7-3 | TRBD2 | TGTGCCAGCAGCTTACAAACTAGCGGGAGCGATGAGCAGTTCTTC | CASSLQTSGSDEQFF
few | TRBJ1-2 | TRBV18 | NA | TGTGCCAGCTCACCATACGTGGGCGGACTTAACTATGGCTACACCTTC | CASSPYVGGLNYGYTF
NA | TRBJ1-1 | TRBV7-9 | NA | TGTGCCAGCAGCTCAGGAGGGACGAACACTGAAGCTTTCTTT | CASSSGGTNTEAFF
once | TRBJ2-1 | TRBV9 | TRBD2 | TGTGCCAGCAGCGTAGCTACTAGCGGGGGGAGCTCCTACAATGAGCAGTTCTTC | CASSVATSGGSSYNEQFF
NA | TRBJ1-5 | TRBV4-3 | NA | TGCGCCAGCAGCCAAGACCGGGTCGGCTGGCGTAATCAGCCCCAGCATTTT | CASSQDRVGWRNQPQHF
once | TRBJ2-5 | TRBV11-2 | TRBD1 | TGTGCCAGCAGCTCAACCCGGACAGGGAGCGAGACCCAGTACTTC | CASSSTRTGSETQYF
NA | TRBJ2-3 | TRBV7-9 | TRBD2 | TGTGCCAGCAGCTTTCCGGCGGGGGAGACAGATACGCAGTATTTT | CASSFPAGETDTQYF
NA | TRBJ1-2 | TRBV28 | TRBD1 | TGTGCCAGCAGTTTAGGTAGTACAGGGGCGGACTATGGCTACACCTTC | CASSLGSTGADYGYTF
few | TRBJ1-6 | TRBV3-1/TRBV3-2 | NA | TGTGCCAGCAGCCAAATGTCTTCGCAGGCACCCCTCCACTTT | CASSQMSSQAPLHF
NA | TRBJ2-1 | TRBV10-3 | NA | TGTGCCATCAGTGAGTCTCTAACAGGGGAGGCTGAGCAGTTCTTC | CAISESLTGEAEQFF
few | TRBJ2-1 | TRBV30 | NA | TGTGCCTGGAAGTGGGGGGGCGGGAATGAGCAGTTCTTC | CAWKWGGGNEQFF
NA | TRBJ2-1 | TRBV15 | NA | TGTGCCACCAGCAGAGGACGTAGGAAAGGGGTTCACAATGAGCAGTTCTTC | CATSRGRRKGVHNEQFF
once | TRBJ2-5 | TRBV6-5 | TRBD2 | TGTGCCAGCAGTCAGCCCGGCGGGACTACCCACTTC | CASSQPGGTTHF
NA | TRBJ1-1 | TRBV5-6 | TRBD1 | TGTGCCAGCAGCTTATACAGGGGAATGAACACTGAAGCTTTCTTT | CASSLYRGMNTEAFF
NA | TRBJ2-1 | TRBV7-3 | NA | TGTGCCAGCAGCTTAAGGCGCGGCTACAATGAGCAGTTCTTC | CASSLRRGYNEQFF
NA | TRBJ2-1 | TRBV24-1 | NA | TGTGCCACCAGTGATTTGCGGCCAGGGGAACTCAATGAGCAGTTCTTC | CATSDLRPGELNEQFF
NA | TRBJ1-1 | TRBV12-5 | TRBD1 | TGTGCTAGTGGTTGGGGGACAGGGTTCGGCACTGAAGCTTTCTTT | CASGWGTGFGTEAFF